This T cell receptor (beta chain) was captured in a study of blood T cell repertoires in COVID-19. Study-wide background: Both acute and convalescent COVID-19 samples were obtained from the United States, Italy and Spain.

Libraries were prepared by immunoSEQ multiplex PCR; TCRdb keeps only in-frame clonotypes and omits some of them. The top ten hold 3% of the sample, which has 250,000 to 350,000 clones, about nine tenths seen once. The V gene's germline CDR1 is MDHEN and CDR2 SYDVKM. J lost 8 bases, V lost 4 bases, and 12 bases had no gene match. This CDR3 is built from 16 residues. The receptor was derived from a woman aged 25 to 39 with active or convalescent COVID-19. The chain carries TRBV28 and TRBJ2-1; the match to TRBD2 covers 9 bases. The sequencing input was peripheral blood. The CDR3 loop is CASSSDQAGGIDEQFF. The DNA for the CDR3 is TGTGCCAGCAGTTCCGATCAAGCGGGGGGTATCGATGAGCAGTTCTTC.